What follows are 18 T cell receptor beta chains derived from one specimen sequenced in a study of identical twins. TCRdb passed the 5' RACE reads through MiXCR, listing each CDR3 protein once. The sample lists around 650,000 distinct CDR3 sequences; 7% to 7.5% were seen once. A further study also used this sample, focusing on yellow fever vaccine responses in identical twins.

The sequenced sample was PBMCs. The receptors were gathered from a young woman in good health.

The V call is TRBV5-1, the J call TRBJ1-2, with 12 positions matching TRBD1. Unmatched junction bases numbered 9, after V lost 2 bases and J lost 4 bases. Looked up from germline, CDR1 is SGHRS and CDR2 is YFSETQ. The CDR3 loop spans 17 amino acids. CDR3 amino acids: CASSLGGTGGAGYGYTF. CDR3 sequence (DNA): TGCGCCAGCAGCTTAGGCGGGACAGGGGGCGCCGGCTATGGCTACACCTTC.

The rearrangement links TRBV25-1 to TRBJ2-3; TRBD2 is a possible D gene (5 bases). CDR3 size: 13 residues. Germline V gene lookup returns CDR1 MGHDK and CDR2 SYGVNS. V lost 3 bases and J 4 bases, leaving 8 bases between the germline ends. DNA for the CDR3: TGTGCCAGCAGTGACTGGGGAGCAGATACGCAGTATTTT. The encoded protein is CASSDWGADTQYF. The full variable domain, rest sourced from reference TRBV25-1 and TRBJ2-3, is EADIYQTPRYLVIGTGKKITLECSQTMGHDKMYWYQQDPGMELHLIHYSYGVNSTEKGDLSSESTVSRIRTEHFPLTLESARPSHTSQYLCASSDWGADTQYFGPGTRLTVL.

This clonotype was counted only a few times. CDR3 sequence: CSVETSGTDTQYF. CDR3 DNA sequence: TGCAGCGTTGAGACTAGCGGTACAGATACGCAGTATTTT. J is TRBJ2-3 and V is TRBV29-1; TRBD2 matches 9 bases. The junction had 1 base not matched to a gene; V was cut back by 3 bases and J by 3 bases. The CDR3 sequence is 13 residues long. Germline CDR1 reads SQVTM; CDR2 reads ANQGSEA.

The V gene is TRBV6-1, the J gene TRBJ2-7; D perhaps matches TRBD1 (5 bases). Germline V gene sequence: CDR1 MNHNS, CDR2 SASEGT. The CDR3 has 15 residues. The V end lost 6 bases, the J end lost 0 bases, and 15 bases lay between the germline ends. Written as DNA, the CDR3 is TGTGCCAGCAGCAACCCCCAGGGTTACTCCTACGAGCAGTACGTC. Translated, it gives CASSNPQGYSYEQYV.

This chain connects TRBV11-2 to TRBJ2-5; 13 nucleotides line up with TRBD2. CDR1 SGHAT and CDR2 FQNNGV come from the germline V gene. This CDR3 comprises 18 residues. V was pared by 2 bases and J by 3 bases, with 9 bases of the junction left unmatched. As DNA, the CDR3 is TGTGCCAGCAGCTTACGGACTAGCGGGAGTTCGCCCAAAGAGACCCAGTACTTC. Amino acids: CASSLRTSGSSPKETQYF.

Only a few counts were recorded for this clonotype. The CDR3 sequence: CASSPMTSGAYNEQFF. The CDR3 DNA reads TGCGCCAGCAGCCCAATGACTAGCGGGGCCTACAATGAGCAGTTCTTC. The J gene is TRBJ2-1, the V gene TRBV4-1, with 11 positions matching TRBD2. V dropped 4 bases and J dropped 2; count of bases not matched to a gene: 4. Germline V gives CDR1 MGHRA, CDR2 YSYEKL. The CDR3 is made up of 16 amino acids.

The chain combines TRBV10-3 with TRBJ2-1; 9 bases match TRBD2. V was clipped by 7 bases and J by 6 bases; unmatched bases: 10. This CDR3 is built from 15 residues. CDR1 and CDR2 from the germline V gene are ENHRY and SYGVKD. The DNA of the CDR3 is TGTGCCATCACCCAAGGACTAGCGCCAACCAATGAGCAGTTCTTC. Its protein product is CAITQGLAPTNEQFF.

The V call is TRBV28, the J call TRBJ2-7, with a weak D call TRBD2 (7 bases). This CDR3 has 12 amino acids. Germline V CDR1 and CDR2: MDHEN, SYDVKM. Trimming stripped 3 bases from V and 7 bases from J, with 10 bases between. In nucleotides, the CDR3 is TGTGCCAGCAGTTTCGGGGGGCGGGAGCAGTACGTC. This codes for CASSFGGREQYV.

This clonotype was observed a handful of times. The chain joins TRBV4-1 to TRBJ2-7; 10 bases fit TRBD2. In germline, CDR1 is MGHRA, CDR2 YSYEKL. The CDR3 spans 14 residues. The ends lost 4 bases at V and 1 base at J; junction bases unmatched: 1. CDR3 region: CASSLLAGSYEQYF. The CDR3 DNA sequence: TGCGCCAGCAGCCTACTAGCGGGATCCTACGAGCAGTACTTC.

V usage is TRBV29-1 and J usage is TRBJ1-2; D perhaps matches TRBD1 (6 bases). Trimming cost V 4 bases and J 8 bases, with 14 bases left between them. The CDR3 consists of 12 residues. CDR1 is SQVTM, CDR2 ANQGSEA, per germline. CDR3 residues: CSVVEGGWGYTF. The CDR3 DNA is TGCAGCGTTGTTGAAGGGGGTTGGGGCTACACCTTC.

In this sample, this clonotype turned up a few times. The rearrangement links TRBV7-9 to TRBJ2-7; 9 bases match TRBD1. J gave up 7 bases and V 1 base, and 14 bases lay outside the gene matches. The CDR3 has 17 residues. The germline V gene encodes CDR1 SEHNR and CDR2 FQNEAQ (reference sequence). The CDR3 DNA reads TGTGCCAGCAGCTTAGGGCAGACGGGGACAGGGCGTGAGGAGCAGTACGTC. The encoded protein is CASSLGQTGTGREEQYV.

The chain links TRBV11-2 to TRBJ1-1, with unresolved D. From germline, CDR1 is SGHAT and CDR2 FQNNGV. Trimming took off 5 bases at V and 0 bases at J, with 10 bases between the two ends. The CDR3 covers 14 residues. CDR3: CASSISRMNTEAFF. The DNA for the CDR3 is TGTGCCAGCAGCATATCACGGATGAACACTGAAGCTTTCTTT.

The chain employs TRBV27 and TRBJ2-2, with D perhaps matching TRBD2 (5 bases). Germline CDR1 is MNHEY and CDR2 is SMNVEV (reference sequence). CDR3 length equals 15 residues. Trimming stripped 4 bases from V and 0 bases from J, with 9 bases between. CDR3 residues: CASSYGISNTGELFF. CDR3 nucleotides: TGTGCCAGCAGTTACGGGATTTCGAACACCGGGGAGCTGTTTTTT.

This rearrangement joins TRBV11-2 to TRBJ2-3; the match to TRBD2 covers 8 bases. Germline assignment: CDR1 SGHAT and CDR2 FQNNGV. This CDR3 has 16 amino acids. The V and J ends lost 5 bases and 4 bases, in that order; junction bases with no gene match: 11. CDR3 coding DNA: TGTGCCAGCAGCATCAATAGCGGGGCTCCATCAGATACGCAGTATTTT. Translating it yields CASSINSGAPSDTQYF.

This clonotype was counted between two and nine times. V and J are TRBV5-1 and TRBJ1-2; no clear D. The CDR3 consists of 14 residues. V was trimmed by 2 bases and J by 3 bases, leaving 11 bases between them. CDR1 is SGHRS, CDR2 YFSETQ, per germline. The CDR3 region has the DNA TGCGCCAGCAGCTTTGGGAACCTTGACTATGGCTACACCTTC. Protein sequence: CASSFGNLDYGYTF. The full variable domain, in which reference TRBV5-1 and TRBJ1-2 provide the parts outside the CDR3, is KAGVTQTPRYLIKTRGQQVTLSCSPISGHRSVSWYQQTPGQGLQFLFEYFSETQRNKGNFPGRFSGRQFSNSRSEMNVSTLELGDSALYLCASSFGNLDYGYTFGSGTRLTVV.

This clonotype was detected many times. The V call is TRBV7-9, the J call TRBJ1-1; D uncertain. The CDR3 consists of 11 residues. The V gene's germline CDR1 is SEHNR and CDR2 FQNEAQ (reference sequence). Trimming shortened V by 6 bases and J by 4 bases, and 6 bases separated the two germline ends. Here the CDR3 reads CASSFGTEAFF. DNA for the CDR3: TGTGCCAGCAGTTTCGGCACTGAAGCTTTCTTT.

This chain links TRBV4-1 with TRBJ2-3; D possibly matches TRBD1 or TRBD2 (5 bases each). CDR1 and CDR2 from the germline V gene are MGHRA and YSYEKL. This CDR3 region has 17 residues. The V end was cut by 2 bases, the J end by 3 bases, with 18 bases between. The DNA for the CDR3 is TGCGCCAGCAGCCAAAACCGGGGCAAAGGGCGAACAGATACGCAGTATTTT. Protein: CASSQNRGKGRTDTQYF.

This clonotype was recorded at least ten times. The chain has TRBV12-3 or TRBV12-4 and TRBJ1-5; perhaps TRBD1 as D (5 bases). V was pared by 4 bases and J by 7 bases, with 14 bases between. The CDR3 is 14 residues long. In nucleotides, the CDR3 is TGTGCCAGCAGTTCCCAGGGCGTCCACCAGCCCCAGCATTTT. Protein sequence: CASSSQGVHQPQHF.